The 7 T cell receptor beta chains presented below share a single source sample, sequenced in a study of T cell repertoires in cytomegalovirus infection. These receptors lack a known antigen. TCRdb redid the calling of the reads with MiXCR, one entry per CDR3 protein. The sample records around 430,000 distinct CDR3 sequences, roughly 46% being singletons. The sequenced sample was cultured PBMCs, obtained from culture after CMV antigen stimulation. Every receptor here comes from a human donor in good health (CMV status not recorded). Some clones in this sample may be carry-over from other donors' samples.

This clonotype was seen more than once but under ten times. The chain employs TRBV7-2 and TRBJ1-1, with D perhaps TRBD1 (5 bases). The CDR3 totals 14 residues. Germline-derived CDR1 and CDR2 are SGHTA and FQGNSA. Between the trimmed V and J ends, which lost 5 bases and 3 bases, there was a span of 13 bases. Written as DNA, the CDR3 is TGTGCCAGCAGCCCGGCCGGGGGTTACACTGAAGCTTTCTTT. Translating gives CASSPAGGYTEAFF.

V is TRBV20-1 and J is TRBJ2-3, with 9 bases aligning to TRBD2. The CDR3 extends over 15 amino acids. Germline V CDR1 and CDR2: DFQATT, SNEGSKA (reference sequence). J gave up 0 bases and V 5 bases, and 6 bases lay outside the gene matches. CDR3 bases: TGCAGTGCTCCCTGGGCGGGGGGGAGCACAGATACGCAGTATTTT. Its translation is CSAPWAGGSTDTQYF.

On this clonotype itself: The missing conserved phenylalanine or tryptophan at the end of this CDR3 makes a read error likely. J is TRBJ2-7 and V is TRBV7-3, with 7 bases aligning to TRBD1. The CDR3 spans 13 residues. The V gene end was trimmed by 5 bases and the J gene end by 4 bases; junction bases not matched to a gene: 5. Germline-derived CDR1 and CDR2 are SGHTA and FQGTGA. The CDR3 bases are TGTGCCAGCAGCCGCTGGGACAGATACGAGCAGTACTAC. It yields the protein CASSRWDRYEQYY.

The V gene is TRBV7-6, the J gene TRBJ1-3; D is uncertain. The length of the CDR3 is 14 residues. Germline lookup yields CDR1 SGHVS and CDR2 FNYEAQ. V was clipped by 1 base and J by 3 bases, with 7 bases between them. The DNA for the CDR3 is TGTGCCAGCAGCTTAGAAATAGGTGGAAACACCATATATTTT. It codes for CASSLEIGGNTIYF.

This chain connects TRBV12-3 or TRBV12-4 to TRBJ2-1, with 11 bases aligning to TRBD2. The CDR3 totals 14 residues. The V gene end was trimmed by 6 bases and the J gene end by 9 bases; junction bases not matched to a gene: 7. This chain's CDR3 is CASSPLAGGVEQFF. The CDR3 bases are TGTGCCAGCAGCCCGCTAGCGGGGGGAGTTGAGCAGTTCTTC.

This clonotype was counted a few times. The gene calls are TRBV7-2 and TRBJ2-5, with 12 bases lining up with TRBD2. Germline V lookup: CDR1 SGHTA, CDR2 FQGNSA. This CDR3 spans 19 amino acids. The junction had 11 bases not matched to a gene; V was cut back by 1 base and J by 2 bases. The CDR3 DNA reads as TGTGCCAGCAGCTTAGGGCTAGCGGGAGGGCCGGGTTTTCAAGAGACCCAGTACTTC. Residues: CASSLGLAGGPGFQETQYF.

The V call is TRBV3-1, the J call TRBJ2-5, with 9 bases matching TRBD1. Unmatched junction bases numbered 6, after V lost 0 bases and J lost 1 base. The CDR3 has 17 amino acids. The V gene's germline CDR1 is LGHDT and CDR2 YNNKEL (reference sequence). The CDR3 DNA is TGTGCCAGCAGCCAAGATCTGGGACAGGGAAGCCAAGAGACCCAGTACTTC. This codes for CASSQDLGQGSQETQYF.